A selection of T cell receptor beta chains follows, all from one sample in a study of T-cell reconstitution after alpha-beta-depleted transplantation in children. TCRdb used MiXCR to reprocess the PCR reads, holding one entry per CDR3 protein. The data show around 200,000 distinct CDR3 sequences, around 9.6% seen once. The sequences come from PBMCs from the stem cell graft donor, collected from the stem cell graft. All receptors derive from a human donor who donated a stem cell graft to a child with acute lymphoblastic leukemia. The CDR3 runs from the conserved cysteine through the conserved F or W. The D gene is left open where the match is weak. Size is stated for part of the rows, as once, few or many counts, or as a class when the clone is expanded.

TRBV29-1,NA,TRBJ2-3,many,CSVEDPPLAQYF,TGCAGCGTTGAAGACCCCCCTTTAGCGCAGTATTTT
TRBV7-6,TRBD1,TRBJ2-1,few,CASSYTQGASVFF,TGTGCCAGCAGCTACACACAGGGGGCGTCGGTGTTCTTC
TRBV3-1,TRBD2,TRBJ2-1,few,CASSQVRRGGNEQFF,TGTGCCAGCAGCCAAGTCCGGCGGGGGGGCAATGAGCAGTTCTTC
TRBV27,TRBD1,TRBJ2-2,many,CASSYPQGGELFF,TGTGCCAGCAGTTACCCACAGGGGGGGGAGCTGTTTTTT
TRBV30,TRBD1,TRBJ1-5,NA,CAWSAADRRDQPQHF,TGTGCCTGGAGTGCCGCGGACAGGAGGGATCAGCCCCAGCATTTT
TRBV3-1,NA,TRBJ1-1,many,CASSKDRARNTEAFF,TGTGCCAGCAGCAAAGATCGGGCTCGGAACACTGAAGCTTTCTTT
TRBV5-1,TRBD1,TRBJ2-5,many,CASSETRGLETQYF,TGCGCCAGCAGCGAAACCAGGGGGCTGGAGACCCAGTACTTC
TRBV7-9,TRBD2,TRBJ2-5,NA,CASSPRGGVPETQYF,TGTGCCAGCAGCCCGCGGGGGGGCGTCCCCGAGACCCAGTACTTC
TRBV29-1,NA,TRBJ1-1,many,CSGGLNTEAFF,TGCAGCGGGGGGCTGAACACTGAAGCTTTCTTT
TRBV11-2,TRBD2,TRBJ2-2,NA,CASSSTGLTSGGVYTGELFF,TGTGCCAGCAGCTCCACGGGGTTAACTAGCGGGGGGGTATACACCGGGGAGCTGTTTTTT
TRBV20-1,TRBD2,TRBJ2-2,NA,CSAPGASGGATGELFF,TGCAGTGCCCCGGGGGCTAGCGGGGGGGCAACCGGGGAGCTGTTTTTT
TRBV5-1,NA,TRBJ2-7,few,CASSLNRFLGLEQYF,TGCGCCAGCAGCTTGAACAGGTTTCTGGGCCTCGAGCAGTACTTC
TRBV7-9,TRBD2,TRBJ2-3,many,CASSLEGVAGRDTQYF,TGTGCCAGCAGCTTGGAAGGAGTAGCGGGGCGGGATACGCAGTATTTT
TRBV6-5,NA,TRBJ1-2,NA,CASSLVTANYGYTF,TGTGCCAGCAGTTTGGTGACAGCTAACTATGGCTACACCTTC
TRBV3-1,NA,TRBJ2-3,many,CASSQAGAHTDTQYF,TGTGCCAGCAGCCAGGCAGGGGCCCACACAGATACGCAGTATTTT
TRBV7-9,NA,TRBJ2-6,few,CASSSAGSGANVLTF,TGTGCCAGCAGCTCCGCCGGCTCTGGGGCCAACGTCCTGACTTTC
TRBV6-5,NA,TRBJ1-6,many,CASSFQEDNSPLHF,TGTGCCAGCAGTTTCCAGGAAGATAATTCACCCCTCCACTTT
TRBV5-1,TRBD1,TRBJ1-3,few,CASSSLTGGVNTIYF,TGCGCCAGCAGCTCGCTGACAGGGGGCGTAAACACCATATATTTT
TRBV12-3/TRBV12-4,NA,TRBJ1-1,few,CASSFNSPGTEAFF,TGTGCCAGCAGTTTCAACAGTCCGGGAACTGAAGCTTTCTTT
TRBV3-1,NA,TRBJ1-4,NA,CASSHLGGASNEKLFF,TGTGCCAGCAGCCATCTAGGAGGGGCCTCTAATGAAAAACTGTTTTTT
TRBV29-1,TRBD1,TRBJ1-4,NA,CSVGTVEKLFF,TGCAGCGTGGGGACAGTTGAAAAACTGTTTTTT
TRBV10-3,TRBD2,TRBJ2-3,many,CAISKTSEGTDTQYF,TGTGCCATCAGCAAGACTAGCGAGGGCACAGATACGCAGTATTTT
TRBV12-3/TRBV12-4,TRBD1,TRBJ1-1,NA,CASSQGQGPWNTEAF,TGTGCCAGCAGTCAGGGACAGGGACCCTGGAACACTGAAGCTTTT
TRBV12-3/TRBV12-4,NA,TRBJ2-1,many,CASSPPAALAYNEQFF,TGTGCCAGCAGTCCACCTGCGGCATTAGCCTACAATGAGCAGTTCTTC
TRBV4-3,NA,TRBJ2-7,many,CASSQDYRNAYEQYF,TGCGCCAGCAGCCAAGATTACAGAAATGCTTACGAGCAGTACTTC
TRBV20-1,TRBD1,TRBJ1-1,NA,CSAMDRAPLRAAFF,TGCAGTGCCATGGACAGGGCGCCCCTAAGAGCAGCTTTCTTT
TRBV20-1,NA,TRBJ2-3,many,CSARYSEGTDTQYF,TGCAGTGCTAGATATAGCGAAGGCACAGATACGCAGTATTTT
TRBV20-1,NA,TRBJ2-7,many,CSAIGQWSITYEQYF,TGCAGTGCGATAGGACAGTGGAGTATAACCTACGAGCAGTACTTC
TRBV9,NA,TRBJ2-7,NA,CASSVDVSAEQYF,TGTGCCAGCAGCGTAGATGTCTCCGCCGAGCAGTACTTC
TRBV5-1,NA,TRBJ2-7,NA,CASSLRQGGTYEQYF,TGCGCCAGCAGCTTGCGGCAGGGGGGCACCTACGAGCAGTACTTC
TRBV4-3,NA,TRBJ1-6,many,CASSQLTVVLGSPLHF,TGCGCCAGCAGCCAACTTACCGTCGTTCTAGGTTCACCCCTCCACTTT